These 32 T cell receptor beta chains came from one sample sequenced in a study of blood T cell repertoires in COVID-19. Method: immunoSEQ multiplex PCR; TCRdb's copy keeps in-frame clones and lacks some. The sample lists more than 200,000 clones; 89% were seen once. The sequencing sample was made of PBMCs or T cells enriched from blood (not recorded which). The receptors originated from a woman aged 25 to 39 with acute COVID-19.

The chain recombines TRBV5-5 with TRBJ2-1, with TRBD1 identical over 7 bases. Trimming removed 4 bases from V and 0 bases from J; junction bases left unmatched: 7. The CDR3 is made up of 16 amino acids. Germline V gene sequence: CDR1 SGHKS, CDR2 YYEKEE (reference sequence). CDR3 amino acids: CASSPSRDSSYNEQFF. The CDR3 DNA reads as TGTGCCAGCAGCCCCTCTCGGGACAGCTCCTACAATGAGCAGTTCTTC.

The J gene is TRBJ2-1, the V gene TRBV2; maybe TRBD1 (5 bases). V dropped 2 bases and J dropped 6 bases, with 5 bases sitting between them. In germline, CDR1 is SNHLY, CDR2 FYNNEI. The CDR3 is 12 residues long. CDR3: CASSERGNEQFF. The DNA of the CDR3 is TGTGCCAGCAGTGAAAGGGGCAATGAGCAGTTCTTC.

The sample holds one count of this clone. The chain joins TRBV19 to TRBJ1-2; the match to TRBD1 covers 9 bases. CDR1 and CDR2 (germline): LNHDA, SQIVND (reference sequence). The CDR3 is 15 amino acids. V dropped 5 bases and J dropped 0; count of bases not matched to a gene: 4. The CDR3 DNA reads TGTGCCAGTAGTTACGACAGGGGGGCTAACTATGGCTACACCTTC. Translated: CASSYDRGANYGYTF.

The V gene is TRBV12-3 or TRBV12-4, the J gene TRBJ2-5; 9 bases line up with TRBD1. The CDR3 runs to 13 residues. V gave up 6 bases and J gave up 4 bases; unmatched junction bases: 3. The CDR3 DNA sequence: TGTGCCAGCAGGGGGACAGGGCGAGAGACCCAGTACTTC. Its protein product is CASRGTGRETQYF.

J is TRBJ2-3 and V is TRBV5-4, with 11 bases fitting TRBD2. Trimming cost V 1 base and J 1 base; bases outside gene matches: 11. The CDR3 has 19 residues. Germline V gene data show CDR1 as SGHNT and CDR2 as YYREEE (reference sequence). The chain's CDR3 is CASSLWRSSGGPGTDTQYF. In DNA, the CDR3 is TGTGCCAGCAGCTTGTGGAGGTCTAGCGGGGGGCCGGGCACAGATACGCAGTATTTT. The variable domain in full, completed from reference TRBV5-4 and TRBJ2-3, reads ETGVTQSPTHLIKTRGQQVTLRCSSQSGHNTVSWYQQALGQGPQFIFQYYREEENGRGNFPPRFSGLQFPNYSSELNVNALELDDSALYLCASSLWRSSGGPGTDTQYFGPGTRLTVL.

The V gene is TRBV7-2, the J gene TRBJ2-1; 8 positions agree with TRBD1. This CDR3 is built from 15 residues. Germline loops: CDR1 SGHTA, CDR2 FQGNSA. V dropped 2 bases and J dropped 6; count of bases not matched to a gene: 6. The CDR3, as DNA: TGTGCCAGCAGCTTACGGACAGGGCCCCGCAATGAGCAGTTCTTC. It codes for CASSLRTGPRNEQFF.

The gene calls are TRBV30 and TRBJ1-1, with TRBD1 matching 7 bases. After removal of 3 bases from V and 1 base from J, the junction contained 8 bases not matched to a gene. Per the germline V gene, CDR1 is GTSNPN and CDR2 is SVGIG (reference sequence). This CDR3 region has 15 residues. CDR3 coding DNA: TGTGCCTGGAGACCCCCAGGGACAGCGAACACTGAAGCTTTCTTT. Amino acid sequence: CAWRPPGTANTEAFF.

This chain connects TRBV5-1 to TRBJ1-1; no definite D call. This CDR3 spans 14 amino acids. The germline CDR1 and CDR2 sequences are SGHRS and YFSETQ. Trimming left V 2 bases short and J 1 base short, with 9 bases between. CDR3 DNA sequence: TGCGCCAGCAGCTTATACGGGAGGAACACTGAAGCTTTCTTT. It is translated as CASSLYGRNTEAFF.

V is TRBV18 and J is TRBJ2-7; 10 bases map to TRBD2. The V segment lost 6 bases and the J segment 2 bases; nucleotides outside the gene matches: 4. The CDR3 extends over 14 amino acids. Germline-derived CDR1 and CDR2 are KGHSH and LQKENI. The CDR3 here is CASSWTSGPYEQYF. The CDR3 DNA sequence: TGTGCCAGCTCGTGGACTAGCGGACCCTACGAGCAGTACTTC.

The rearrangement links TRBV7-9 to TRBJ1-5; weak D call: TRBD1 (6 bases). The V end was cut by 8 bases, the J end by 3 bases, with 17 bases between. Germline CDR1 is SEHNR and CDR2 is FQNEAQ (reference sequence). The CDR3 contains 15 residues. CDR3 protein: CASSESGDPNQPQHF. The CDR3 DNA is TGTGCCAGCTCAGAATCAGGGGACCCCAATCAGCCCCAGCATTTT.

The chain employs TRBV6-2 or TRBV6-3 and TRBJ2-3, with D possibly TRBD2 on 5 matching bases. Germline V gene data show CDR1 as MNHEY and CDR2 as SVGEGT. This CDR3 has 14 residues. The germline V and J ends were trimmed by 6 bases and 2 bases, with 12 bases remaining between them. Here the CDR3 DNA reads TGTGCCAGCAGCCCCTTAGCGACCACAGATACGCAGTATTTT. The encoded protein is CASSPLATTDTQYF.

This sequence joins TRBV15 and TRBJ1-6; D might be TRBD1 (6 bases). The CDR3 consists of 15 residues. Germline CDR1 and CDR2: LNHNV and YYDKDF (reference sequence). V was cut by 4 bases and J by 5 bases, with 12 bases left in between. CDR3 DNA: TGTGCCACCAGCAAAACCGGGGACAATAATTCACCCCTCCACTTT. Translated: CATSKTGDNNSPLHF.

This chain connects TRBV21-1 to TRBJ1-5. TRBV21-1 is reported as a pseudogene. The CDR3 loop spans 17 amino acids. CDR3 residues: CASSKREAGRSNQPQHF. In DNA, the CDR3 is TGTGCCAGCAGCAAAAGGGAGGCGGGAAGGAGCAATCAGCCCCAGCATTTT.

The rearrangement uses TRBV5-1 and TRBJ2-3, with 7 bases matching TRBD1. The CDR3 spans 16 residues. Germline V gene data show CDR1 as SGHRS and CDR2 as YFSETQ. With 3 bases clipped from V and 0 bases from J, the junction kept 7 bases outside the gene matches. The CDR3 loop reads CASSSPGQTSTDTQYF. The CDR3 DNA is TGCGCCAGCAGCTCCCCGGGACAGACTAGCACAGATACGCAGTATTTT.

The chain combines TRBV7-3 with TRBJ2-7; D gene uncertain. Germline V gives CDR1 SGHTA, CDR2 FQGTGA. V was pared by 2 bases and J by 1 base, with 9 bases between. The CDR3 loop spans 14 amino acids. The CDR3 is CASSLQAGSYEQYF. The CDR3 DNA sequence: TGTGCCAGCAGCTTACAAGCAGGTTCCTACGAGCAGTACTTC.

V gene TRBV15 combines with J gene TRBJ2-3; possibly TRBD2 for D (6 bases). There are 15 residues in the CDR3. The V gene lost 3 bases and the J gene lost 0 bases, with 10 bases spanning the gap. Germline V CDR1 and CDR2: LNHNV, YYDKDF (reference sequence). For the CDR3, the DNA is TGTGCCACCAGCAGGGGGGGTAGTAGCACAGATACGCAGTATTTT. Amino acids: CATSRGGSSTDTQYF.

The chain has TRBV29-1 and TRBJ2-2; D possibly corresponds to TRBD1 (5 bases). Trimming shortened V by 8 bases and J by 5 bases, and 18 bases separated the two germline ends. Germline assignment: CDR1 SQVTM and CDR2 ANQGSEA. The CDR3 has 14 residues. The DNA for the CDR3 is TGCAGCATGACGACAGCCGTTGGGACCGGGGAGCTGTTTTTT. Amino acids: CSMTTAVGTGELFF.

In DNA, the CDR3 is TGTGCCAGCAGCGGGTGGACTGAAGCTTTCTTT. The encoded protein is CASSGWTEAFF. The chain carries TRBV27 and TRBJ1-1, with D uncertain. This CDR3 comprises 11 residues. From germline, CDR1 is MNHEY and CDR2 SMNVEV (reference sequence). V lost 6 bases to trimming and J lost 5 bases, with 7 bases between them.

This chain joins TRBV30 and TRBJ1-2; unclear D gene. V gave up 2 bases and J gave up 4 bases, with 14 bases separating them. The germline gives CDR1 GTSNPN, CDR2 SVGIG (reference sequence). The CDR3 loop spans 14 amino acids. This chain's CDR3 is CAWSLRGKFYGYTF. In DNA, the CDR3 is TGTGCCTGGAGTTTACGAGGGAAATTCTATGGCTACACCTTC.

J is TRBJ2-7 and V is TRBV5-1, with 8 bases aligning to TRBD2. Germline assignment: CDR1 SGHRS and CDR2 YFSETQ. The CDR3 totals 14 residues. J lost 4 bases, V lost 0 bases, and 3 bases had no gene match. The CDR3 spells CASSLVPGGYEQYF. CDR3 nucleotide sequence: TGCGCCAGCAGCTTGGTACCGGGAGGGTACGAGCAGTACTTC.

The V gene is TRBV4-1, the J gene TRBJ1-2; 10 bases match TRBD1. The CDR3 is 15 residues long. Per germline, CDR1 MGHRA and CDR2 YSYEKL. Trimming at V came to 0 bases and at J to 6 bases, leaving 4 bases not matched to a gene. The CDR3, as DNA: TGCGCCAGCAGCCAAGATGGGGGGACAGGGGATGGCTACACCTTC. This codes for CASSQDGGTGDGYTF.

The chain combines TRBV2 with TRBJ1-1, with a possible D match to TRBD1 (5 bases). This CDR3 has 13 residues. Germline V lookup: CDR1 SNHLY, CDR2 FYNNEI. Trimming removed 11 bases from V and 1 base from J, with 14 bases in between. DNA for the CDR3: TGTGCCGGATGCAGGGAGGGGAACACTGAAGCTTTCTTT. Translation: CAGCREGNTEAFF.

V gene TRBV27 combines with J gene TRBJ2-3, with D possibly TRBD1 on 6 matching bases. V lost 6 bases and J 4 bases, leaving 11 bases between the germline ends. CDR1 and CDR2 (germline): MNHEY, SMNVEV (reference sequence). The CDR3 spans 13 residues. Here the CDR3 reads CASSHNRADTQYF. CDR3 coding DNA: TGTGCCAGCAGCCACAACAGGGCAGATACGCAGTATTTT.

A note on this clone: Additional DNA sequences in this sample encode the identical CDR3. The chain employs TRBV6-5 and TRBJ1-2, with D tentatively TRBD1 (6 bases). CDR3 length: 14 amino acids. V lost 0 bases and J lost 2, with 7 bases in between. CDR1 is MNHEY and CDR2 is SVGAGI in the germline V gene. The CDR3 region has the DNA TGTGCCAGCAGTTACTCGACAGGAAACTATGGCTACACCTTC. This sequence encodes CASSYSTGNYGYTF.

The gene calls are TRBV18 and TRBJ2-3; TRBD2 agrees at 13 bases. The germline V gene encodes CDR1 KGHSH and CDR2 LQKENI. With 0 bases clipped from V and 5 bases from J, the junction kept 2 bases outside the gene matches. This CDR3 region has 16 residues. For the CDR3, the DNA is TGTGCCAGCTCACCACCGACTAGCGGGGGGAGAGATACGCAGTATTTT. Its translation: CASSPPTSGGRDTQYF. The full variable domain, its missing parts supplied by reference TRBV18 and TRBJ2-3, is NAGVMQNPRHLVRRRGQEARLRCSPMKGHSHVYWYRQLPEEGLKFMVYLQKENIIDESGMPKERFSAEFPKEGPSILRIQQVVRGDSAAYFCASSPPTSGGRDTQYFGPGTRLTVL.

CDR3 nucleotides: TGTGCCAGCAGCCGAGCGGGGGGAGAATATAATTCACCCCTCCACTTT. It encodes CASSRAGGEYNSPLHF. This chain connects TRBV5-6 to TRBJ1-6; perhaps TRBD1 as D (5 bases). The CDR3 is 16 amino acids. Germline values: CDR1 SGHDT, CDR2 YYEEEE. Trimming removed 4 bases at V and 4 bases at J, with 15 bases between.

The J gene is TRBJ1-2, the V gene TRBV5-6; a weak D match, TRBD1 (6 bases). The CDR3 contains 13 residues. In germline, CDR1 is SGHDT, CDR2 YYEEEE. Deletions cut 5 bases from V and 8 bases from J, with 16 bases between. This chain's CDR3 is CASSLAGEGGYTF. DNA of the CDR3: TGTGCCAGCAGTCTGGCAGGGGAGGGCGGCTACACCTTC.

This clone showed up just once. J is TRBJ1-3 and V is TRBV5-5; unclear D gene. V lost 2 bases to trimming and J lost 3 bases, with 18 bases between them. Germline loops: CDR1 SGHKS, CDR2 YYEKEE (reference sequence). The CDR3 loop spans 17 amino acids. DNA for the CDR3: TGTGCCAGCAGCTTCAATTGGGCAGGTGATTTTGGAAACACCATATATTTT. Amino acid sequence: CASSFNWAGDFGNTIYF.

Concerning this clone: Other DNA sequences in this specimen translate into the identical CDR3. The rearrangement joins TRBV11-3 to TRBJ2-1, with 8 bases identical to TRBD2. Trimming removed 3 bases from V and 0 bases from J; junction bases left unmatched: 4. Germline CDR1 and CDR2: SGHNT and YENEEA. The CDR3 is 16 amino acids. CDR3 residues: CASSLGLAGSYNEQFF. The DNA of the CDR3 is TGTGCCAGCAGCTTGGGCCTAGCGGGCTCCTACAATGAGCAGTTCTTC.

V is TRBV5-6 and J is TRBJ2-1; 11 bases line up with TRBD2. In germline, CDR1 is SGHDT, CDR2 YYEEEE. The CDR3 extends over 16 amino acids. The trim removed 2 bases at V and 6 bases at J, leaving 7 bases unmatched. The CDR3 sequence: CASSFLGTSGGNEQFF. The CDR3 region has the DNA TGTGCCAGCAGCTTCCTGGGTACTAGCGGGGGCAATGAGCAGTTCTTC. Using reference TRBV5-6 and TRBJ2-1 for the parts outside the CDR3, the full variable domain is DAGVTQSPTHLIKTRGQQVTLRCSPKSGHDTVSWYQQALGQGPQFIFQYYEEEERQRGNFPDRFSGHQFPNYSSELNVNALLLGDSALYLCASSFLGTSGGNEQFFGPGTRLTVL.

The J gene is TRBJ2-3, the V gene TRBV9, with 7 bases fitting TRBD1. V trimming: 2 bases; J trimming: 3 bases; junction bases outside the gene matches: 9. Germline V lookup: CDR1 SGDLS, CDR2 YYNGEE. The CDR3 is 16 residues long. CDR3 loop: CASSVGTDHGTDTQYF. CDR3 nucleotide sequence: TGTGCCAGCAGCGTTGGGACAGATCATGGGACAGATACGCAGTATTTT.

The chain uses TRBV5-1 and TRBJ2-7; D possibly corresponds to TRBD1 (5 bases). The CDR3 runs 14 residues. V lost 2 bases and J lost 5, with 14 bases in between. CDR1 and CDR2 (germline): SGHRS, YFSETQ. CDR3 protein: CASSLGALSDEQYF. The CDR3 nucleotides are TGCGCCAGCAGCTTAGGGGCATTATCCGACGAGCAGTACTTC.